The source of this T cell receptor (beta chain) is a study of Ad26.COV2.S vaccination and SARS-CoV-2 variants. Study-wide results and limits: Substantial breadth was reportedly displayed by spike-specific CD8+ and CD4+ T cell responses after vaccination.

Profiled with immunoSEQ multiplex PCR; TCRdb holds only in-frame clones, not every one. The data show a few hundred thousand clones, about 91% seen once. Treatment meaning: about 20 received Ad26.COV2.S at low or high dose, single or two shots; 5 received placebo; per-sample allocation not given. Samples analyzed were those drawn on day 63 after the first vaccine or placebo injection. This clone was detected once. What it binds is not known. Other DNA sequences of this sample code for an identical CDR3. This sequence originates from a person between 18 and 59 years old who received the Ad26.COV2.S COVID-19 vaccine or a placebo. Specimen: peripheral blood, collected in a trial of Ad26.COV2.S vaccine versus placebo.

This CDR3 reads CAISESGGTGELFF. The CDR3, as DNA: TGTGCCATCAGTGAGTCGGGTGGCACCGGGGAGCTGTTTTTT. This sequence joins TRBV10-3 and TRBJ2-2, with D hard to call. This CDR3 has 14 residues. In germline, CDR1 is ENHRY, CDR2 SYGVKD. V dropped 0 bases and J dropped 4 bases, with 6 bases sitting between them.